The clone carrying this T cell receptor (beta chain) was seen ten or more times. Its matching antigen is unknown. These data are taken from a study of T cell repertoires in cytomegalovirus infection. Study in general: Both a matching HLA type and CMV infection were indicated by public TCR beta signatures.

Points from the study as a whole: In two of eight donors, the top clonotype was HLA-C-restricted CMV-specific.

Each CDR3 protein is one row after TCRdb ran MiXCR on the reads. The sample contains approximately 500,000 distinct CDR3 sequences, about 17% of which appear only once. The TCR was taken from a human donor in good health (CMV status not recorded). Some clones in this sample may be carry-over from other donors' samples. The sequenced sample was CD8+ T cells from PBMCs.

The CDR3 sequence is CASSEFERDGYTF. The CDR3 DNA reads as TGTGCCAGCAGTGAATTTGAGAGGGACGGCTACACCTTC. The chain links TRBV2 to TRBJ1-2; weak D call: TRBD1 (5 bases). This CDR3 contains 13 residues. V dropped 2 bases and J dropped 8 bases, with 12 bases sitting between them. Germline V gene lookup returns CDR1 SNHLY and CDR2 FYNNEI.